Shown below are 8 T cell receptor beta chains from a single sample sequenced in a study of T cell repertoires in cytomegalovirus infection. Antigens of these TCRs are unknown. Each CDR3 protein gets one entry after TCRdb re-called the reads with MiXCR. This table has 400,000 to 600,000 distinct CDR3 sequences, more than 40% appearing once. This specimen was cultured PBMCs, taken from culture after CMV antigen stimulation. Receptors were obtained from a human donor in good health (CMV status not recorded). Some clones in this sample may be carry-over from other donors' samples.

The V call is TRBV29-1, the J call TRBJ2-2, with TRBD1 as a possible D gene (6 bases). Germline CDR1 is SQVTM and CDR2 is ANQGSEA. The ends were cut back, 3 bases at V and 2 bases at J, with 13 bases in the middle. The length of the CDR3 is 15 residues. In nucleotides, the CDR3 is TGCAGCGTTGAGTTGCAGGGGACCAACACCGGGGAGCTGTTTTTT. Amino acids: CSVELQGTNTGELFF.

This clonotype appeared a few times. V usage is TRBV12-3 or TRBV12-4 and J usage is TRBJ2-3, with D unclear. The CDR3 is 14 residues long. Trimming stripped 5 bases from V and 4 bases from J, with 13 bases between. CDR3 region: CASSPRNGADTQYF. CDR3 sequence (DNA): TGTGCCAGCAGTCCCCGGAATGGGGCAGATACGCAGTATTTT.

V is TRBV29-1 and J is TRBJ1-1; D ambiguous. V lost 2 bases and J 11 bases, leaving 12 bases between the germline ends. Germline CDR1 SQVTM, CDR2 ANQGSEA. The CDR3 has 11 residues. CDR3 sequence (DNA): TGCAGCGTTGAATTCGGCTGGCGGGCTTTCTTT. This sequence encodes CSVEFGWRAFF.

This clonotype was picked up a small number of times. This sequence joins TRBV7-6 and TRBJ1-3; the D is unclear. The CDR3 runs 15 residues. CDR1 and CDR2 from the germline V gene are SGHVS and FNYEAQ. V was trimmed by 1 base and J by 2 bases, leaving 9 bases between them. CDR3 sequence reads: CASSLGGHTGNTIYF. DNA of the CDR3: TGTGCCAGCAGCTTAGGTGGGCACACTGGAAACACCATATATTTT.

This sequence joins TRBV7-2 and TRBJ2-1; no clear D. V lost 3 bases, J lost 4 bases, and 13 bases lay in between. The CDR3 extends over 15 amino acids. Germline CDR1 SGHTA, CDR2 FQGNSA. The DNA of the CDR3 is TGTGCCAGCAGCTTTGTCCGATTTGGGTACAATGAGCAGTTCTTC. It specifies CASSFVRFGYNEQFF.

The chain carries TRBV12-3 or TRBV12-4 and TRBJ2-6; a weak D match, TRBD1 (5 bases). V lost 10 bases to trimming and J lost 0 bases, with 16 bases between them. The CDR3 sequence is 16 residues long. CDR3 region: CATGRGSPSGANVLTF. CDR3 sequence (DNA): TGTGCCACCGGAAGGGGCAGCCCCTCTGGGGCCAACGTCCTGACTTTC.

J is TRBJ2-1 and V is TRBV9, with no clear D. The V gene's germline CDR1 is SGDLS and CDR2 YYNGEE. V lost 4 bases and J lost 10, with 18 bases in between. The CDR3 loop spans 14 amino acids. The CDR3 coding sequence is TGTGCCAGCAGCACCTTAATACCGTCCTCGGAGCAGTTCTTC. As protein: CASSTLIPSSEQFF.

This clonotype has ten or more counts. The chain uses TRBV7-2 and TRBJ2-5; D remains unclear. This CDR3 comprises 15 residues. Deletions cut 0 bases from V and 0 bases from J, with 8 bases between. Germline V lookup: CDR1 SGHTA, CDR2 FQGNSA. This CDR3 reads CASSLAPAYQETQYF. DNA for the CDR3: TGTGCCAGCAGCTTAGCGCCAGCGTACCAAGAGACCCAGTACTTC.